This T cell receptor (beta chain) was recovered during a study of early T cells in non-severe SARS-CoV-2 infection. At the level of the study: Unsorted whole-blood RNA was sequenced in bulk, leaving chains unpaired.

Individual cDNA molecules carried attached unique molecular identifiers. A single record per CDR3 protein comes from TCRdb applying MiXCR to the 5' RACE reads. The sample contains 49,000 or so distinct CDR3 sequences, around 6.9% of which appear only once. This clonotype was detected many times. Unmatched junction bases numbered 8, after V lost 5 bases and J lost 8 bases. CDR1 is MNHEY, CDR2 SVGEGT, per germline. This CDR3 is 14 amino acids long. Here the sequenced sample was whole blood, taken at baseline. This receptor was obtained from an adult who was a healthcare worker with PCR-confirmed SARS-CoV-2 infection or an uninfected control (not recorded which). This chain joins TRBV6-2 or TRBV6-3 and TRBJ1-4, with 7 bases identical to TRBD1. In nucleotides, the CDR3 is TGTGCCAGCAGTACCTACAGGGGAGGAGAAAAACTGTTTTTT. It codes for CASSTYRGGEKLFF.